The 21 T cell receptor beta chains reported below all come from one sample, sequenced in a study of cytomegalovirus exposure and HLA in healthy donors. Sequenced by immunoSEQ multiplex PCR; TCRdb stores in-frame clones only, minus some. This table holds 350,000 or so clones, around 86% found once. The specimen was PBMCs. The receptors derive from a woman aged 18-29 years in good health and CMV-seronegative.

The chain recombines TRBV9 with TRBJ2-3; the match to TRBD1 covers 9 bases. CDR3 length: 16 amino acids. V trimming: 3 bases; J trimming: 4 bases; junction bases outside the gene matches: 9. The germline gives CDR1 SGDLS, CDR2 YYNGEE. The CDR3, as DNA: TGTGCCAGCAGCGAGAGCCACAGGGGGCCGGCAGATACGCAGTATTTT. Encoded protein: CASSESHRGPADTQYF.

The J gene is TRBJ2-1, the V gene TRBV28, with D possibly matching TRBD1 (5 bases). This CDR3 spans 16 amino acids. Per germline, CDR1 MDHEN and CDR2 SYDVKM. V dropped 8 bases and J dropped 5 bases, with 22 bases sitting between them. Here the CDR3 DNA reads TGTGCCAGCGTCGCCGCGTCACAGCCAGGGCACAATGAGCAGTTCTTC. It encodes CASVAASQPGHNEQFF.

The J gene is TRBJ2-3, the V gene TRBV6-5, with D tentatively TRBD2 (5 bases). The CDR3 runs 12 residues. Germline CDR1 MNHEY, CDR2 SVGAGI. Trimming left V 6 bases short and J 5 bases short, with 9 bases between. CDR3 residues: CASSSSGDTQYF. Written as DNA, the CDR3 is TGTGCCAGCAGCTCCAGCGGAGATACGCAGTATTTT.

The chain recombines TRBV7-9 with TRBJ1-1; D is perhaps TRBD1 (6 bases). The CDR3 totals 14 residues. V shed 1 base and J shed 6 bases, with 12 bases lying between them. Germline values: CDR1 SEHNR, CDR2 FQNEAQ (reference sequence). The CDR3 DNA sequence: TGTGCCAGCAGCTTAGATCAGGGGCCTGCTGAAGCTTTCTTT. It translates to CASSLDQGPAEAFF.

This clone was seen a handful of times. The chain combines TRBV7-8 with TRBJ2-7; the D gene is possibly TRBD1 (5 bases). The V gene lost 5 bases and the J gene lost 6 bases, with 20 bases spanning the gap. This CDR3 has 15 amino acids. CDR1 and CDR2 from the germline V gene are SGHVS and FQNEAQ. The CDR3 DNA sequence: TGTGCCAGCAGCACCGCAGGAGAACAGGCGCCCGAGCAGTACTTC. Protein: CASSTAGEQAPEQYF.

A remark on this clone: This CDR3 is missing its conserved last phenylalanine or tryptophan, likely due to a read error. The DNA is left out, because the CDR3 cannot be placed on it with certainty; the CDR3 is given as TCRdb lists it. The rearrangement uses TRBV5-6 and TRBJ2-7; the D call TRBD2 from the table was never checked on the DNA. CDR1 and CDR2 from the germline V gene are SGHDT and YYEEEE. 13 amino acids form the CDR3, both terminal residues included. CDR3 sequence: CASSLWTSGRLEG.

This chain joins TRBV29-1 and TRBJ2-3; 7 positions match TRBD1. Germline CDR1 is SQVTM and CDR2 is ANQGSEA. V was pared by 3 bases and J by 2 bases, with 8 bases of the junction left unmatched. CDR3 size: 15 residues. CDR3 sequence (DNA): TGCAGCGTTGAGGGACAGCGCCTACACACAGATACGCAGTATTTT. This translates into CSVEGQRLHTDTQYF.

This clone was seen once. Other nucleotide sequences from this sample produce the same CDR3. The rearrangement uses TRBV4-1 and TRBJ2-7; the match to TRBD2 covers 10 bases. The germline V gene encodes CDR1 MGHRA and CDR2 YSYEKL. The CDR3 extends over 15 amino acids. The trim removed 4 bases at V and 3 bases at J, leaving 6 bases unmatched. CDR3 amino acids: CASSPIAGGDYEQYF. Written as DNA, the CDR3 is TGCGCCAGCAGCCCAATAGCGGGAGGTGACTACGAGCAGTACTTC.

The gene calls are TRBV28 and TRBJ2-5; D is unclear. V was cut by 5 bases and J by 2 bases, with 6 bases left in between. This CDR3 spans 12 amino acids. Germline V gene data show CDR1 as MDHEN and CDR2 as SYDVKM. This CDR3 is CASSSRQETQYF. The CDR3 region has the DNA TGTGCCAGCAGTAGCAGGCAAGAGACCCAGTACTTC. Full variable domain (outside the CDR3, taken from reference TRBV28 and TRBJ2-5): DVKVTQSSRYLVKRTGEKVFLECVQDMDHENMFWYRQDPGLGLRLIYFSYDVKMKEKGDIPEGYSVSREKKERFSLILESASTNQTSMYLCASSSRQETQYFGPGTRLLVL.

This chain uses TRBV18 with TRBJ2-7, with D perhaps TRBD2 (5 bases). CDR1 KGHSH and CDR2 LQKENI come from the germline V gene. Deletions cut 0 bases from V and 6 bases from J, with 12 bases between. This CDR3 spans 14 amino acids. The CDR3 sequence: CASSPPPETSEQYF. Here the CDR3 DNA reads TGTGCCAGCTCACCACCTCCTGAAACTAGCGAGCAGTACTTC.

The V gene is TRBV5-1, the J gene TRBJ2-5, with D tentatively TRBD1 (5 bases). The V end lost 5 bases, the J end lost 1 base, and 12 bases lay between the germline ends. The CDR3 totals 14 residues. The germline CDR1 and CDR2 sequences are SGHRS and YFSETQ. The CDR3 loop is CASRRTPSQETQYF. The DNA for the CDR3 is TGCGCCAGCAGGAGGACACCGAGCCAAGAGACCCAGTACTTC.

The genes are TRBV15 and TRBJ2-1; 13 bases line up with TRBD2. The CDR3 has 20 amino acids. Germline CDR1 and CDR2: LNHNV and YYDKDF (reference sequence). J gave up 0 bases and V 3 bases, and 11 bases lay outside the gene matches. The CDR3 region is CATSSDRLAGGQSSYNEQFF. The CDR3, as DNA: TGTGCCACCAGCAGCGACCGACTAGCGGGAGGTCAGAGCTCCTACAATGAGCAGTTCTTC.

A note on this clone: Germline and junction disagree at one end, which may indicate a read error. The J gene is TRBJ2-5, the V gene TRBV7-7; the match to TRBD1 covers 10 bases. Germline CDR1 reads SSHAT; CDR2 reads FNYEAQ (reference sequence). CDR3 length: 13 amino acids. CDR3 protein: CASSVGQGKTQYF. CDR3 nucleotide sequence: TGTGCTAGCAGCGTGGGACAGGGGAAGACCCAGTACTTC.

The chain employs TRBV4-2 and TRBJ1-2; tentative D call: TRBD1 (5 bases). The V end lost 1 base, the J end lost 5 bases, and 11 bases lay between the germline ends. Per the germline V gene, CDR1 is LGHNA and CDR2 is YNFKEQ. The CDR3 covers 14 residues. This chain's CDR3 is CASSQVGGNYGYTF. The CDR3 region has the DNA TGTGCCAGCAGCCAAGTCGGGGGGAATTATGGCTACACCTTC.

This rearrangement joins TRBV30 to TRBJ2-2, with TRBD2 identical over 15 bases. Germline V gene sequence: CDR1 GTSNPN, CDR2 SVGIG (reference sequence). The CDR3 consists of 20 residues. J gave up 2 bases and V 0 bases, and 10 bases lay outside the gene matches. In DNA, the CDR3 is TGTGCCTGGAGTGTACCGCGGACTAGCGGGAGGGGATTTAACACCGGGGAGCTGTTTTTT. This sequence encodes CAWSVPRTSGRGFNTGELFF. The full variable domain, in which reference TRBV30 and TRBJ2-2 provide the parts outside the CDR3, is SQTIHQWPATLVQPVGSPLSLECTVEGTSNPNLYWYRQAAGRGLQLLFYSVGIGQISSEVPQNLSASRPQDRQFILSSKKLLLSDSGFYLCAWSVPRTSGRGFNTGELFFGEGSRLTVL.

The gene calls are TRBV27 and TRBJ1-2; the D gene is possibly TRBD1 (6 bases). V lost 0 bases and J lost 8, with 10 bases in between. CDR3 length: 13 amino acids. Germline CDR1 and CDR2: MNHEY and SMNVEV (reference sequence). As DNA, the CDR3 is TGTGCCAGCAGTTTATCTGGGGGCTGGGGCTACACCTTC. It yields the protein CASSLSGGWGYTF.

The chain links TRBV4-2 to TRBJ1-1; unclear D gene. Deletions cut 0 bases from V and 0 bases from J, with 5 bases between. CDR3 length: 14 amino acids. Germline loops: CDR1 LGHNA, CDR2 YNFKEQ. The CDR3 is CASSQDSLNTEAFF. The CDR3 DNA reads as TGTGCCAGCAGCCAAGATAGCCTGAACACTGAAGCTTTCTTT.

This clone was found a few times. The rearrangement joins TRBV5-1 to TRBJ2-7, with 8 bases lining up with TRBD2. The CDR3 runs 16 residues. Looked up from germline, CDR1 is SGHRS and CDR2 is YFSETQ. The V and J ends lost 0 bases and 0 bases, in that order; junction bases with no gene match: 5. The CDR3 loop is CASSLGFGRASYEQYF. CDR3 in DNA: TGCGCCAGCAGCTTGGGATTCGGGAGGGCCTCCTACGAGCAGTACTTC.

J is TRBJ2-2 and V is TRBV6-1, with TRBD2 matching 10 bases. The trim removed 7 bases at V and 2 bases at J, leaving 4 bases unmatched. Germline V gives CDR1 MNHNS, CDR2 SASEGT. The CDR3 runs 15 residues. The DNA of the CDR3 is TGTGCCAGCATCTGGACTAGCGGAAACACCGGGGAGCTGTTTTTT. Protein sequence: CASIWTSGNTGELFF.

This chain uses TRBV27 with TRBJ2-7; 7 nucleotides agree with TRBD2. Germline-derived CDR1 and CDR2 are MNHEY and SMNVEV (reference sequence). The CDR3 sequence is 16 residues long. V lost 5 bases, J lost 4 bases, and 14 bases stayed unmatched. The chain's CDR3 is CASSQMMGGDGYEQYF. CDR3 coding DNA: TGTGCCAGCAGTCAGATGATGGGAGGGGATGGATACGAGCAGTACTTC.

The chain carries TRBV5-1 and TRBJ2-3; 12 bases are shared with TRBD2. The CDR3 is made up of 17 amino acids. Germline assignment: CDR1 SGHRS and CDR2 YFSETQ. Unmatched junction bases numbered 5, after V lost 3 bases and J lost 0 bases. This CDR3 reads CASSSRLAGESTDTQYF. The CDR3 coding sequence is TGCGCCAGCAGCTCCCGACTAGCGGGAGAGAGCACAGATACGCAGTATTTT.